This T cell receptor (beta chain) was documented in a study of blood T cell repertoires in COVID-19. The CDR3 loop spans 13 amino acids. Germline loops: CDR1 SGHDN, CDR2 FVKESK. V shed 5 bases and J 3 bases; nucleotides not matched to a gene: 1. Profiling relied on immunoSEQ multiplex PCR, and the TCRdb table lists in-frame clones only, not all of them. This table has fewer than 200,000 clones, about 83% appearing once. The genes are TRBV14 and TRBJ1-2; 9 nucleotides match TRBD1. The receptor's source is a man aged 55-75 years with acute or convalescent COVID-19. The sample comprised peripheral blood. The CDR3 nucleotides are TGTGCCAGCAGCGGGACAGGGTACTATGGCTACACCTTC. Translation: CASSGTGYYGYTF.